This T cell receptor beta chain was retrieved from a study of T cell repertoires in cytomegalovirus infection. Study-level background: Both recently identified HLA-C-restricted and well-studied HLA-B-restricted CMV epitopes were used in the study. Public TCR beta signatures indicated both CMV infection and matching HLA type. Overall study findings and caveats: Summed frequency of public TCR beta families distinguished CMV carriers with the relevant HLA.

TCRdb passed the reads through MiXCR, listing each CDR3 protein once. Of some 940,000 distinct CDR3 sequences in the sample, approximately 31% are singletons; the top ten hold around 15%. This CDR3 is built from 14 residues. V was trimmed by 11 bases and J by 4 bases, leaving 20 bases between them. The germline gives CDR1 SGHVS, CDR2 FNYEAQ. This clonotype was seen only once. As yet, its antigen is unknown. Sequencing was performed on cultured CD8+ T cells from PBMCs, taken from culture after CMV antigen stimulation. The chain recombines TRBV7-6 with TRBJ1-1; a possible D gene is TRBD1 (5 bases). The TCR was taken from a human donor in good health (CMV status not recorded). Some clones in this sample may be carry-over from other donors' samples. CDR3 in DNA: TGTGCCCTAGACCGGGGGGGGGTAAGCACTGAAGCTTTCTTT. It translates to CALDRGGVSTEAFF. Supplemented by reference TRBV7-6 and TRBJ1-1, the full variable domain reads GAGVSQSPRYKVTKRGQDVALRCDPISGHVSLYWYRQALGQGPEFLTYFNYEAQQDKSGLPNDRFSAERPEGSISTLTIQRTEQRDSAMYRCALDRGGVSTEAFFGQGTRLTVV.